The sequence of this TCR beta chain was determined in a study of blood T cell repertoires in COVID-19. Study as a whole: COVID-19 samples, acute and convalescent, were from the United States, Italy and Spain. In each case, the material was cDNA or gDNA derived from T cells, B-cell-depleted T cells, or PBMCs.

Authors' data handling: The assay estimated nucleated cells by amplifying reference gene primers. Generated by immunoSEQ multiplex PCR, the TCRdb table keeps only in-frame clones and is missing some. The DNA was the basis for D and trimming; V, J and clone size are from that table. Here the sample spans around 99,000 clones, 80% being singletons. This CDR3 has 13 residues. V lost 5 bases to trimming and J lost 2 bases, with 8 bases between them. CDR1 is LNHDA, CDR2 SQIVND, per germline (reference sequence). This chain joins TRBV19 and TRBJ2-3, with D possibly TRBD1 on 5 matching bases. Sequences were obtained from peripheral blood. The receptor was derived from a man in his 70s with acute or convalescent COVID-19. CDR3 amino acids: CASSGRVTDTQYF. CDR3 bases: TGTGCCAGTAGTGGCAGGGTCACAGATACGCAGTATTTT.